The T cell receptor beta chain described here comes from a study of technical replicates of blood from several donors. Trimming cost V 8 bases and J 7 bases, with 21 bases left between them. CDR3 size: 15 residues. CDR1 is SGHVS, CDR2 FQNEAQ, per germline. Some clones are missing from TCRdb's copy, which holds only in-frame ones; the method was immunoSEQ multiplex PCR. The table records 65,000 to 85,000 clones, roughly 94% of them present only once. This receptor was identified in a human donor in good health. The sample comprised T cells isolated from PBMCs. The chain couples TRBV7-8 to TRBJ2-1; possibly TRBD1 for D (6 bases). The CDR3 sequence: CASRESRGPGNEQFF. DNA for the CDR3: TGTGCCAGCCGAGAGTCCAGGGGCCCGGGGAATGAGCAGTTCTTC.